The rows below give T cell receptor beta chains drawn from one sample of a study of T cell clonotyping in hematopoietic cell transplantation. This table comes from immunoSEQ multiplex PCR, and its TCRdb copy is limited to in-frame clones, with some not included. Of roughly 40,000 clones in the sample, 94% were seen once. The sample consisted of peripheral blood mononuclear cells. The receptors come from a woman in her fifties or sixties in good health. Some clones in this sample may be carry-over from other donors' samples. The CDR3 runs from the conserved cysteine through the conserved F or W. Fields, in order: V gene, J gene, clone size, D gene, CDR3 DNA, CDR3 protein. The D gene is left open where the match is weak. Not all rows give a size; the values are once, few, many and, for expanded clones, a class.

v_call: TRBV5-6
j_call: TRBJ2-7
clone_size: few
d_call: TRBD1
cdr3_nt: TGTGCCAGCACGTCGGGACAGATCTACGAGCAGTACTTC
cdr3_aa: CASTSGQIYEQYF

v_call: TRBV28
j_call: TRBJ1-5
clone_size: NA
d_call: NA
cdr3_nt: TGTGCCAGCAGTTTTGGGTTTGGGAGCAATCAGCCCCAGCATTTT
cdr3_aa: CASSFGFGSNQPQHF

v_call: TRBV4-3
j_call: TRBJ2-4
clone_size: NA
d_call: TRBD1
cdr3_nt: TGCGCCAGCAGCCAGCACGGGACAGGGGAAGAGAACATTCAGTACTTC
cdr3_aa: CASSQHGTGEENIQYF

v_call: TRBV4-2
j_call: TRBJ2-5
clone_size: NA
d_call: TRBD2
cdr3_nt: TGTGCCAGCAGCCAAGGGGACTACGGAGAGACCCAGTACTTC
cdr3_aa: CASSQGDYGETQYF

v_call: TRBV4-1
j_call: TRBJ2-7
clone_size: once
d_call: NA
cdr3_nt: TGCGCCAGCAGCCAAGATCCCTATCCAAGCTCTGACGAGCAGTACTTC
cdr3_aa: CASSQDPYPSSDEQYF

v_call: TRBV29-1
j_call: TRBJ2-7
clone_size: NA
d_call: NA
cdr3_nt: TGCAGCGTTGAACGGGGAGCCTCCTACGAGCAGTACTTC
cdr3_aa: CSVERGASYEQYF

v_call: TRBV25-1
j_call: TRBJ1-2
clone_size: NA
d_call: NA
cdr3_nt: TGTGCCAGCAGTGAAATAGGGCAGGGCTATGGCTACACCTTC
cdr3_aa: CASSEIGQGYGYTF

v_call: TRBV2
j_call: TRBJ2-2
clone_size: NA
d_call: NA
cdr3_nt: TGTGCCAGCAACCCTAGGACGGCCGGGGAGCTGTTTTTT
cdr3_aa: CASNPRTAGELFF

v_call: TRBV14
j_call: TRBJ1-1
clone_size: NA
d_call: NA
cdr3_nt: TGTGCCAGCAGCTTAGATGAAAACACTGAAGCTTTCTTT
cdr3_aa: CASSLDENTEAFF

v_call: TRBV10-2
j_call: TRBJ1-6
clone_size: NA
d_call: TRBD1
cdr3_nt: TGCGCCAGCAGTCGGGACAGCCGGGATTCACCCCTCCACTTT
cdr3_aa: CASSRDSRDSPLHF

v_call: TRBV28
j_call: TRBJ1-2
clone_size: NA
d_call: NA
cdr3_nt: TGTGCCAGCACCCGGGGGGGGAATAACTATGGCTACACCTTC
cdr3_aa: CASTRGGNNYGYTF

v_call: TRBV7-9
j_call: TRBJ1-1
clone_size: NA
d_call: TRBD1
cdr3_nt: TGTGCCAGCAGCACAACCGGGACAGAGGATCTTGTAGCTTTCTTT
cdr3_aa: CASSTTGTEDLVAFF

v_call: TRBV9
j_call: TRBJ1-1
clone_size: NA
d_call: NA
cdr3_nt: TGTGCCAGCAGCAGAGAGGGGGGGCGAATGACCACTGAAGCTTTCTTT
cdr3_aa: CASSREGGRMTTEAFF

v_call: TRBV4-3
j_call: TRBJ2-1
clone_size: once
d_call: TRBD2
cdr3_nt: TGCGCCAGCAGCCAAGCTCCGGGAGGCTACAATGAGCAGTTCTTC
cdr3_aa: CASSQAPGGYNEQFF

v_call: TRBV19
j_call: TRBJ1-1
clone_size: NA
d_call: TRBD1
cdr3_nt: TGTGCCAGTAGTATAGGGGGCTGGGACAGAAGGAACACTGAAGCTTTCTTT
cdr3_aa: CASSIGGWDRRNTEAFF

v_call: TRBV6-5
j_call: TRBJ2-1
clone_size: NA
d_call: TRBD2
cdr3_nt: TGTGCCAGCAGTCTAACTAGCGGGGTCTACAATGAGCAGTTCTTC
cdr3_aa: CASSLTSGVYNEQFF

v_call: TRBV27
j_call: TRBJ1-2
clone_size: NA
d_call: NA
cdr3_nt: TGTGCCAGCAGTGGGGGATCAAATCAGAATGGCTACACCTTC
cdr3_aa: CASSGGSNQNGYTF

v_call: TRBV29-1
j_call: TRBJ1-2
clone_size: NA
d_call: NA
cdr3_nt: TGCAGCGTCAGTAGGGATGGGGATGGCTACACCTTC
cdr3_aa: CSVSRDGDGYTF

v_call: TRBV4-2
j_call: TRBJ2-7
clone_size: NA
d_call: NA
cdr3_nt: TGTGCCAGCAGCCAAGATAGGCCCCGGGAGCAGTACTTC
cdr3_aa: CASSQDRPREQYF

v_call: TRBV6-1
j_call: TRBJ2-5
clone_size: medium-sized
d_call: TRBD2
cdr3_nt: TGTGCCAGCAGTGAAGCTAGCGGGGGCCAAGAGACCCAGTACTTC
cdr3_aa: CASSEASGGQETQYF

v_call: TRBV20-1
j_call: TRBJ1-2
clone_size: NA
d_call: NA
cdr3_nt: TGCAGTGCGAAGGACTTAGGGGGCTACACCTTC
cdr3_aa: CSAKDLGGYTF

v_call: TRBV18
j_call: TRBJ1-2
clone_size: NA
d_call: NA
cdr3_nt: TGTGCCAGCTCACCCCCAGAGGATGGCTACACCTTC
cdr3_aa: CASSPPEDGYTF

v_call: TRBV27
j_call: TRBJ1-1
clone_size: NA
d_call: NA
cdr3_nt: TGTGCCAGCAGTCCGAGAAGGGGAGCCATGAACACTGAAGCTTTCTTT
cdr3_aa: CASSPRRGAMNTEAFF

v_call: TRBV5-1
j_call: TRBJ2-7
clone_size: NA
d_call: NA
cdr3_nt: TGCGCCAGCAGCCCCGGGGGGCCCCCCTACGAGCAGTACTTC
cdr3_aa: CASSPGGPPYEQYF

v_call: TRBV6-1
j_call: TRBJ2-7
clone_size: NA
d_call: NA
cdr3_nt: TGTGCCAGCAGGTTGGAAGTCGCAGGCTCCTACGAGCAGTACTTC
cdr3_aa: CASRLEVAGSYEQYF

v_call: TRBV7-7
j_call: TRBJ2-2
clone_size: NA
d_call: NA
cdr3_nt: TGTGCCAGCAGCTTAAATTCGGGACAGAACACCGGGGAGCTGTTTTTT
cdr3_aa: CASSLNSGQNTGELFF

v_call: TRBV4-1
j_call: TRBJ2-7
clone_size: once
d_call: TRBD1
cdr3_nt: TGCGCCAGCAGCCCCCCGGGACAGGGTACCTACGAGCAGTACTTC
cdr3_aa: CASSPPGQGTYEQYF

v_call: TRBV19
j_call: TRBJ1-2
clone_size: once
d_call: NA
cdr3_nt: TGTGCCAGTAGTATGTCGAGCTATGGCTACACCTTC
cdr3_aa: CASSMSSYGYTF